The clone carrying this T cell receptor (beta chain) was seen more than once but under ten times. Its target is unknown. The entry originates in a study of OX40 agonist ivuxolimab in advanced cancers. Looking at the study overall: The patients received ivuxolimab by intravenous route every 2 weeks at 0.01 to 10 mg/kg. Participants could have had prior anti-PD-1, anti-PD-L1 or anti-CTLA-4 therapy, and about 40% had some.

Study-level results: Blood T cells, both CD4+ and CD8+, expanded clonally by week 6 at 0.1 to 3.0 mg/kg.

At cycle 4 day 1, cycle 7 day 1, and baseline, blood was sampled. Libraries were prepared by immunoSEQ multiplex PCR; TCRdb keeps only in-frame clonotypes and omits some of them. Of over 45,000 clones in the sample, nearly 85% are singletons; the top ten hold roughly 1.2%. This TCR came from an adult with an advanced solid tumor such as melanoma, head and neck, liver or kidney cancer. The material was CD4+ or CD8+ T cells sorted from blood, obtained in a trial of the OX40 agonist ivuxolimab.

The DNA of the CDR3 is TGTGCCAGCAGCCAAGGGGCGGGGGGGCTCTACAATGAGCAGTTCTTC. Encoded protein: CASSQGAGGLYNEQFF. The rearrangement joins TRBV4-2 to TRBJ2-1, with 9 bases fitting TRBD2. From germline, CDR1 is LGHNA and CDR2 YNFKEQ. The CDR3 covers 16 residues. Germline trimming cut 1 base from V and 3 bases from J; bases unmatched to any gene: 4.